The source of this T cell receptor beta chain is a study of technical replicates of blood from several donors. This CDR3 has 15 amino acids. The germline V and J ends were trimmed by 1 base and 3 bases, with 11 bases remaining between them. Per the germline V gene, CDR1 is SGHDT and CDR2 is YYEEEE. This table comes from immunoSEQ multiplex PCR, and its TCRdb copy is limited to in-frame clones, with some not included. There are some 75,000 clones in the sample; just over 95% occur only once, and about 0.3% lies in the top ten. The TCR was taken from a human donor in good health. The genes are TRBV5-6 and TRBJ2-1, with D perhaps matching TRBD1 (6 bases). Sequencing was performed on T cells isolated from PBMCs. The DNA of the CDR3 is TGTGCCAGCAGCTTGATTCGGGACAACTACAATGAGCAGTTCTTC. Amino acids: CASSLIRDNYNEQFF.